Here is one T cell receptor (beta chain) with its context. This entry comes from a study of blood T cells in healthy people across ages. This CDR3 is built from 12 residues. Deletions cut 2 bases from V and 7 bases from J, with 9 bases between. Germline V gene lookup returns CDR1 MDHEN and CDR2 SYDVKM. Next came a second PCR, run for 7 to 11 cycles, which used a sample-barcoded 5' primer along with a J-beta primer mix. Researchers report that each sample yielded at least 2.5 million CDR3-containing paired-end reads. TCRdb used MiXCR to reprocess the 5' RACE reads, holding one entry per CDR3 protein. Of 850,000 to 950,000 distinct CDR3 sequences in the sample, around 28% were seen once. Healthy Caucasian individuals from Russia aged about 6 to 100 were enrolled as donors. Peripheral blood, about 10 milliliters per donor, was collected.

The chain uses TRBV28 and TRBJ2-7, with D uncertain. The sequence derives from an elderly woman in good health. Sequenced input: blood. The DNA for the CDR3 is TGTGCCAGCAGTTTAGTTTCGCGTGAGCAGTACTTC. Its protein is CASSLVSREQYF.